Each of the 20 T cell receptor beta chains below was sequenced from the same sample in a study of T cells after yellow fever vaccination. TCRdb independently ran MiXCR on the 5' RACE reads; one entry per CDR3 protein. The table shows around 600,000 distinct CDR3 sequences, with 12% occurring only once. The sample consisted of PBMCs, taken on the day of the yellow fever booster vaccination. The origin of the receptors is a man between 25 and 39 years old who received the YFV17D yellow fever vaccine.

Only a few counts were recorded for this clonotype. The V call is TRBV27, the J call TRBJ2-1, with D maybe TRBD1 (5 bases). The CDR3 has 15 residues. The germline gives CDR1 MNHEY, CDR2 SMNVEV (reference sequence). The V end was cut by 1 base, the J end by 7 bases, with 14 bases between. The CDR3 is CASSLWAGFRNEQFF. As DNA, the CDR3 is TGTGCCAGCAGTTTATGGGCAGGGTTTCGAAATGAGCAGTTCTTC.

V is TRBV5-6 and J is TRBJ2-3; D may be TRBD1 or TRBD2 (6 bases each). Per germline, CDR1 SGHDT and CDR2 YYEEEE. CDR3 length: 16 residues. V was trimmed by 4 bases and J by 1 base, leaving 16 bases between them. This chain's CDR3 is CASSLGGIGGTDTQYF. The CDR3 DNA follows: TGTGCCAGCAGCCTAGGGGGGATCGGTGGCACAGATACGCAGTATTTT.

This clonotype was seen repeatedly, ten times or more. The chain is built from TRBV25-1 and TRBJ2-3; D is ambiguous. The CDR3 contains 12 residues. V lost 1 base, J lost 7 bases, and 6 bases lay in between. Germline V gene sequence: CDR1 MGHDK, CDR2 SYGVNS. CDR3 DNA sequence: TGTGCCAGCAGTGAATCATTAAATACGCAGTATTTT. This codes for CASSESLNTQYF. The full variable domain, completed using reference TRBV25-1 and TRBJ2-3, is EADIYQTPRYLVIGTGKKITLECSQTMGHDKMYWYQQDPGMELHLIHYSYGVNSTEKGDLSSESTVSRIRTEHFPLTLESARPSHTSQYLCASSESLNTQYFGPGTRLTVL.

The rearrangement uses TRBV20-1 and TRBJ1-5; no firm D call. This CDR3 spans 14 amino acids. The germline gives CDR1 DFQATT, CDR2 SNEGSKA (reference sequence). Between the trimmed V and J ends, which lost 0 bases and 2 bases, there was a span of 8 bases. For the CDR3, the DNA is TGCAGTGCTAGAGATGGGTCAGGCAATCAGCCCCAGCATTTT. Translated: CSARDGSGNQPQHF.

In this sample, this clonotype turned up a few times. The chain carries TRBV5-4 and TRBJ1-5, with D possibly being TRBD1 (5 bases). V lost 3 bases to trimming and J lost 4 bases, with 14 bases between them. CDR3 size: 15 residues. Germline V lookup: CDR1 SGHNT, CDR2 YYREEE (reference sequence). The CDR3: CASSSGTGNNQPQHF. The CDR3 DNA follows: TGTGCCAGCAGCTCGGGGACCGGCAATAATCAGCCCCAGCATTTT.

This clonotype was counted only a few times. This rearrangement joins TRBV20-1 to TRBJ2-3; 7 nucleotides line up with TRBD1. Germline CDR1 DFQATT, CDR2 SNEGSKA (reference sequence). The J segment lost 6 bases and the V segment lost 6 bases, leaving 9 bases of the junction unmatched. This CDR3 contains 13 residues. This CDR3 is CSARQGTRDTQYF. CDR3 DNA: TGCAGTGCCAGACAGGGAACCAGGGATACGCAGTATTTT.

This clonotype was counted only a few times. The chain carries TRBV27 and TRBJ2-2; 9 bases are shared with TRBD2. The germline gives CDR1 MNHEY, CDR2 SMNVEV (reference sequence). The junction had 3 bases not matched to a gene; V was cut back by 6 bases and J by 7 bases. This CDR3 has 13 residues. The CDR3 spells CASRASGDGELFF. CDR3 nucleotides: TGTGCCAGCAGGGCTAGCGGGGACGGGGAGCTGTTTTTT.

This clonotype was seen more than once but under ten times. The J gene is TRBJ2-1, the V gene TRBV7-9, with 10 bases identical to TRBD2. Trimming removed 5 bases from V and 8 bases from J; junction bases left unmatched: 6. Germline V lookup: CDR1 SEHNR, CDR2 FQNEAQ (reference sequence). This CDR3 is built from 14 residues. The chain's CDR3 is CASSPKTSGHEQFF. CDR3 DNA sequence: TGTGCCAGCAGCCCAAAGACTAGCGGGCATGAGCAGTTCTTC.

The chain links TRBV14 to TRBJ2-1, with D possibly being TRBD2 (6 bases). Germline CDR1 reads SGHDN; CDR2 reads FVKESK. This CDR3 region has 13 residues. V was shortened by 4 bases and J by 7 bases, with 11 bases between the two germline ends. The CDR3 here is CASSPGLWNEQFF. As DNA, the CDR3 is TGTGCCAGCAGCCCGGGACTTTGGAATGAGCAGTTCTTC.

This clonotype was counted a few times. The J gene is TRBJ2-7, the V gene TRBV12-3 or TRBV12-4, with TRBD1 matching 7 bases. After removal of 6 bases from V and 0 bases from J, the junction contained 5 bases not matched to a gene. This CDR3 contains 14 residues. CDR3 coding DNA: TGTGCCAGCAGAAAAGACAGGGTCTCCTACGAGCAGTACTTC. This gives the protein CASRKDRVSYEQYF.

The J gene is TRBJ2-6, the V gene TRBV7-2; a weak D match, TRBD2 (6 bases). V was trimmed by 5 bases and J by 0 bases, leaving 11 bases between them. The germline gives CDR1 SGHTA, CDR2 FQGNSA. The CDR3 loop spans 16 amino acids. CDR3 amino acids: CASSRDFFSGANVLTF. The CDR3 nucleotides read TGTGCCAGCAGCCGGGACTTCTTCTCTGGGGCCAACGTCCTGACTTTC.

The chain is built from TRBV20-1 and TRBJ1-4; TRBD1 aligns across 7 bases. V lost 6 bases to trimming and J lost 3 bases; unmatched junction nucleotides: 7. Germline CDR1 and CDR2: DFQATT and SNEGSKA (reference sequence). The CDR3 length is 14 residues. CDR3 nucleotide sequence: TGCAGTGCCAAGAGGGGGCCGGCTAATGAAAAACTGTTTTTT. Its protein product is CSAKRGPANEKLFF.

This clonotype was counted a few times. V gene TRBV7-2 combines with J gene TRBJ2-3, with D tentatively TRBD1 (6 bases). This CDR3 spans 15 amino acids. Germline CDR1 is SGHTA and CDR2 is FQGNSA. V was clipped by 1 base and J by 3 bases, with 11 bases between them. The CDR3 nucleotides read TGTGCCAGCAGCTTAGGGGGGCAGGGGACAGATACGCAGTATTTT. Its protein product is CASSLGGQGTDTQYF.

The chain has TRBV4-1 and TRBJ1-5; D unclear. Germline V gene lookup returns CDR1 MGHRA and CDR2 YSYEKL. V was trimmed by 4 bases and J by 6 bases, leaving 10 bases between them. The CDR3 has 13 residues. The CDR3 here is CASSRGSSQPQHF. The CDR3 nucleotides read TGCGCCAGCAGCCGGGGAAGTAGTCAGCCCCAGCATTTT.

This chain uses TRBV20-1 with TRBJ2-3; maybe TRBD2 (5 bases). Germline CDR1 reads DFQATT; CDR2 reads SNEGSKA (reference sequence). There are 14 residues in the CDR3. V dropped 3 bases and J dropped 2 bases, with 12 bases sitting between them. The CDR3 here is CSAREDPSTDTQYF. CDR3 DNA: TGCAGTGCTAGGGAGGACCCGTCCACAGATACGCAGTATTTT.

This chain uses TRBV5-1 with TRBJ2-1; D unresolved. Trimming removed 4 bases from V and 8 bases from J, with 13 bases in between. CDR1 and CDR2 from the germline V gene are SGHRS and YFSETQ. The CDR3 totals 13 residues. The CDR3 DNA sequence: TGCGCCAGCAGCGTGGGAATCGTGGATGAGCAGTTCTTC. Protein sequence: CASSVGIVDEQFF.

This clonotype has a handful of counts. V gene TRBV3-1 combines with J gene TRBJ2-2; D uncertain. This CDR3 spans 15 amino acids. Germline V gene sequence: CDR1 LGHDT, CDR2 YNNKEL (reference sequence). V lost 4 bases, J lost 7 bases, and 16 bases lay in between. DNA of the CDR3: TGTGCCAGCAGCCCCATGCCTACACTCAACGGGGAGCTGTTTTTT. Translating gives CASSPMPTLNGELFF. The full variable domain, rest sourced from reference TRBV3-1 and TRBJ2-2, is DTAVSQTPKYLVTQMGNDKSIKCEQNLGHDTMYWYKQDSKKFLKIMFSYNNKELIINETVPNRFSPKSPDKAHLNLHINSLELGDSAVYFCASSPMPTLNGELFFGEGSRLTVL.

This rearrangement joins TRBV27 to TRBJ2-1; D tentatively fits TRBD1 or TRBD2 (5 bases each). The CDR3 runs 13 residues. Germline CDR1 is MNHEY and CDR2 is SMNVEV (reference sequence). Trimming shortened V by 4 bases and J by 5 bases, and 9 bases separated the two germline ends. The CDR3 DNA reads TGTGCCAGCAGTTCCGGGGCCCACAATGAGCAGTTCTTC. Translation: CASSSGAHNEQFF.

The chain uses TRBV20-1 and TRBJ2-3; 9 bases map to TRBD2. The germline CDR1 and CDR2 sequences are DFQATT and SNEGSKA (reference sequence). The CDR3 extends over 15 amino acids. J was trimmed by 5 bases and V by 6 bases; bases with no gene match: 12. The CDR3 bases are TGCAGTGCGGATGTGGGGAGCGGGAGGAAAGATACGCAGTATTTT. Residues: CSADVGSGRKDTQYF.

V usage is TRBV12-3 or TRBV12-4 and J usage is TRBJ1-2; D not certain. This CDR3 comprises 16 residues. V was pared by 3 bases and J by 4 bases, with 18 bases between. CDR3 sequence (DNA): TGTGCCAGCAGTTTCCTTCGTTCCCCAGGCGGCTATGGCTACACCTTC. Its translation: CASSFLRSPGGYGYTF.